These T cell receptor beta chains were read from a single sample in a study of blood T cell repertoires in COVID-19. The assay was immunoSEQ multiplex PCR, and TCRdb's table has in-frame clones only and misses some. The profile covers roughly 260,000 clones, with 82% appearing a single time and 4.5% to 6% taken by the ten largest. What was sequenced was peripheral blood. All receptors come from a woman older than 75 with active or convalescent COVID-19. Each CDR3 is given with its conserved first and last residue. The D gene is left open where the match is weak. Clone size, where shown, is once, few, many, or a class for clones that have expanded.

TRBD2	-	TRBV20-1	TRBJ2-1	CSAYSGNEQFF	TGCAGTGCTTATAGCGGGAATGAGCAGTTCTTC
-	-	TRBV27	TRBJ1-5	CASSDDSHNQPQHF	TGTGCCAGCAGTGATGACAGCCACAATCAGCCCCAGCATTTT
TRBD1	-	TRBV3-1/TRBV3-2	TRBJ1-2	CASSKQGAEGYTF	TGTGCCAGCAGCAAACAGGGGGCAGAGGGCTACACCTTC
TRBD1	-	TRBV5-4	TRBJ1-1	CASSSQGVKAEAFF	TGTGCCAGCAGCTCCCAGGGGGTAAAGGCTGAAGCTTTCTTT
-	-	TRBV2	TRBJ1-6	CASTRQRRGYNSPLHF	TGTGCCAGTACCCGACAACGAAGGGGCTATAATTCACCCCTCCACTTT
-	-	TRBV11-2	TRBJ2-1	CASTKGDFGRVSEQFF	TGTGCCAGCACCAAGGGGGATTTCGGTCGGGTAAGTGAGCAGTTCTTC
TRBD1	-	TRBV6-5	TRBJ1-2	CASRMTGGGGYTF	TGTGCCAGCAGAATGACAGGGGGCGGTGGCTACACCTTC
TRBD1	once	TRBV5-1	TRBJ1-2	CASSGDSFSPYGYTF	TGCGCCAGCAGCGGGGACAGCTTCTCTCCCTATGGCTACACCTTC
TRBD2	-	TRBV2	TRBJ2-3	CASSGGLAGAPNTQYF	TGTGCCAGCAGCGGCGGACTAGCGGGTGCTCCGAATACGCAGTATTTT
TRBD1	-	TRBV25-1	TRBJ1-2	CASSDPRQGNYGYTF	TGTGCCAGCAGTGACCCCCGACAGGGGAACTATGGCTACACCTTC
TRBD1	-	TRBV5-1	TRBJ2-5	CASSQGTAQETQYF	TGCGCCAGCAGCCAAGGGACAGCCCAAGAGACCCAGTACTTC
TRBD1	few	TRBV7-2	TRBJ1-4	CASSRTGFATNEKLFF	TGTGCCAGCAGCCGGACAGGGTTCGCAACTAATGAAAAACTGTTTTTT
-	many	TRBV5-1	TRBJ2-1	CASSLAVVVAYNEQFF	TGCGCCAGCAGCCTGGCTGTAGTAGTAGCCTACAATGAGCAGTTCTTC
TRBD2	-	TRBV19	TRBJ2-5	CASSRTGGPFGTQYF	TGTGCCAGTAGCAGAACGGGGGGGCCCTTCGGGACCCAGTACTTC
-	once	TRBV24-1	TRBJ1-1	CATRQPTGEAFF	TGTGCCACCAGGCAGCCGACAGGTGAAGCTTTCTTT
-	-	TRBV5-6	TRBJ2-7	CASSLQAQTYEQYF	TGTGCCAGCAGCTTGCAGGCACAGACCTACGAGCAGTACTTC
TRBD1	-	TRBV2	TRBJ1-1	CASIRGDRGPNTEAFF	TGTGCCAGCATTCGGGGTGACAGGGGGCCGAACACTGAAGCTTTCTTT
TRBD1	few	TRBV7-9	TRBJ2-7	CASTFGQGTSYEQYF	TGTGCCAGCACCTTCGGACAGGGGACCTCCTACGAGCAGTACTTC
TRBD2	-	TRBV14	TRBJ2-2	CASSQGDSGGYRELFF	TGTGCCAGCAGCCAAGGAGATAGCGGGGGGTACCGGGAGCTGTTTTTT
-	-	TRBV3-1/TRBV3-2	TRBJ1-6	CASSRLGGSYNSPLHF	TGTGCCAGCAGCAGACTAGGCGGCTCCTATAATTCACCCCTCCACTTT
-	-	TRBV19	TRBJ2-1	CASKEWATSSYNEQFF	TGTGCCAGTAAGGAATGGGCTACAAGTTCCTACAATGAGCAGTTCTTC
TRBD1	-	TRBV28	TRBJ2-1	CASSTHGQGRLNEQFF	TGTGCCAGCAGCACCCACGGACAGGGAAGGCTCAATGAGCAGTTCTTC
TRBD1	-	TRBV27	TRBJ1-6	CASRSPGQGNSPLHF	TGTGCCAGCAGATCTCCGGGACAGGGGAATTCACCCCTCCACTTT
-	-	TRBV19	TRBJ2-2	CASSIRRNTGELFF	TGTGCCAGTAGTATCCGCAGGAACACCGGGGAGCTGTTTTTT
TRBD2	-	TRBV29-1	TRBJ2-1	CSAGVGTSGRSYNEQFF	TGCAGCGCTGGGGTCGGGACTAGCGGGCGTTCCTACAATGAGCAGTTCTTC
TRBD2	once	TRBV5-1	TRBJ2-2	CASSRTSGGDTGELFF	TGCGCCAGCAGCCGCACTAGCGGAGGGGACACCGGGGAGCTGTTTTTT
TRBD2	-	TRBV14	TRBJ2-1	CASSQSGGANNEQFF	TGTGCCAGCAGCCAAAGCGGGGGGGCCAACAATGAGCAGTTCTTC
-	-	TRBV19	TRBJ2-6	CASNEVGANVLTF	TGTGCCAGTAATGAGGTTGGGGCCAACGTCCTGACTTTC
-	-	TRBV5-4	TRBJ2-4	CASSPGRVAKNIQYF	TGTGCCAGCAGCCCTGGCCGGGTAGCCAAAAACATTCAGTACTTC
TRBD2	-	TRBV19	TRBJ2-7	CASSPGLAGLHEQYF	TGTGCCAGTAGTCCGGGACTAGCGGGACTCCACGAGCAGTACTTC
TRBD1	-	TRBV29-1	TRBJ1-2	CSVGAGGLSYGYTF	TGCAGCGTTGGTGCAGGGGGCTTATCATATGGCTACACCTTC
-	once	TRBV7-9	TRBJ2-4	CASSAPGEAKNIQYF	TGTGCCAGCAGCGCACCAGGGGAAGCCAAAAACATTCAGTACTTC
TRBD1	-	TRBV6-5	TRBJ2-5	CASRRTGQETQYF	TGTGCCAGCAGGCGGACAGGGCAAGAGACCCAGTACTTC
TRBD1	-	TRBV28	TRBJ1-3	CASLQGARNTIYF	TGTGCCAGCCTACAGGGGGCCAGAAACACCATATATTTT
TRBD2	-	TRBV7-8	TRBJ2-3	CASKREGLTDTQYF	TGTGCCAGCAAGCGGGAGGGCCTGACAGATACGCAGTATTTT
TRBD2	-	TRBV5-1	TRBJ2-3	CASSLAASGDPDTQYF	TGCGCCAGCAGCTTGGCCGCTAGCGGGGACCCAGATACGCAGTATTTT
-	-	TRBV5-1	TRBJ1-6	CASSLGTFSGSPLHF	TGCGCCAGCAGCTTGGGGACATTTTCGGGTTCACCCCTCCACTTT
TRBD1	-	TRBV4-1	TRBJ1-5	CASSRDRARDQPQHF	TGCGCCAGCAGCCGGGACAGGGCCAGGGATCAGCCCCAGCATTTT
TRBD1	-	TRBV9	TRBJ1-4	CASSVTGVTNEKLFF	TGTGCCAGCAGCGTCACAGGGGTAACTAATGAAAAACTGTTTTTT
-	-	TRBV3-1/TRBV3-2	TRBJ2-2	CASSQVGWRGGELFF	TGTGCCAGCAGCCAAGTTGGGTGGCGCGGCGGGGAGCTGTTTTTT
TRBD1	-	TRBV6-5	TRBJ1-2	CASGQVAGGGYTF	TGTGCCAGCGGACAGGTCGCTGGCGGTGGCTACACCTTC
-	few	TRBV3-1/TRBV3-2	TRBJ1-3	CASSQGSAGNTIYF	TGTGCCAGCAGCCAAGGGAGCGCTGGAAACACCATATATTTT
-	-	TRBV5-4	TRBJ1-3	CASSADTYQGNTIYF	TGTGCCAGCAGCGCGGACACATATCAGGGAAACACCATATATTTT
-	-	TRBV5-1	TRBJ1-4	CASSASSEGNEKLFF	TGCGCCAGCAGCGCAAGTTCCGAGGGTAATGAAAAACTGTTTTTT
-	once	TRBV30	TRBJ1-5	CAWSVPGTFNQPQHF	TGTGCCTGGAGTGTACCCGGGACATTCAATCAGCCCCAGCATTTT
-	-	TRBV19	TRBJ1-6	CASSRGRVNSPLHF	TGTGCCAGTAGTCGAGGGAGGGTGAATTCACCCCTCCACTTT
TRBD1	-	TRBV19	TRBJ2-1	CASSIATGGAYNEQFF	TGTGCCAGTAGTATAGCCACAGGGGGCGCTTACAATGAGCAGTTCTTC
-	once	TRBV20-1	TRBJ1-1	CSARSLEAFF	TGCAGTGCTAGGTCCCTTGAAGCTTTCTTT
TRBD1	-	TRBV10-3	TRBJ1-5	CATADRGQGQPQHF	TGTGCCACCGCGGACAGGGGGCAAGGTCAGCCCCAGCATTTT
-	-	TRBV2	TRBJ1-6	CASSEAGRNSPLHF	TGTGCCAGCAGTGAGGCAGGGCGTAATTCACCCCTCCACTTT
-	once	TRBV28	TRBJ1-5	CASKTHGGEHSNQPQHF	TGTGCCAGCAAAACTCATGGGGGCGAACATAGCAATCAGCCCCAGCATTTT
-	-	TRBV5-1	TRBJ2-5	CASRPDSLIQETQYF	TGCGCCAGCAGACCGGACAGCCTGATTCAAGAGACCCAGTACTTC
-	-	TRBV3-1/TRBV3-2	TRBJ1-6	CASSQDDRPLHF	TGTGCCAGCAGCCAAGACGATCGGCCCCTCCACTTT
TRBD1	-	TRBV12-3/TRBV12-4	TRBJ2-7	CASSRQGVGEQYF	TGTGCCAGCAGTCGACAGGGGGTGGGGGAGCAGTACTTC